The T cell receptor beta chain under discussion was sequenced for a study of T-cell reconstitution after alpha-beta-depleted transplantation in children. Preparation of the TCRbeta library involved a method that used unique molecular identifiers. In TCRdb, the PCR reads were re-called with MiXCR into one record per CDR3 protein. This repertoire shows about a million distinct CDR3 sequences, 25% to 35% found once; its top ten account for over 25%. Trimming shortened V by 1 base and J by 0 bases, and 9 bases separated the two germline ends. The CDR3 runs to 15 residues. Looked up from germline, CDR1 is DFQATT and CDR2 is SNEGSKA (reference sequence).

This chain uses TRBV20-1 with TRBJ1-4; no firm D call. The sequence came from a boy under two years old who had a stem cell transplant for SCID, so the T cells may come from the graft donor. Source: PBMCs, mostly from graft donor cells, taken 360 days after TCRalphabeta/CD19-depleted stem cell transplant. CDR3 coding DNA: TGCAGTGCTAGAGTACGGTCAGCAACTAATGAAAAACTGTTTTTT. This gives the protein CSARVRSATNEKLFF.